What follows are 8 T cell receptor beta chains derived from one specimen sequenced in a study of regulatory T cells in long-lasting Graves disease. Sample time point: persistent/refractory GD, antithyroid drugs over 5 years with positive TRAb. The TCR library used RNA extracted from PBMCs. iRepertoire HTBI primers and Arm-PCR of CDR3 regions built TCR beta libraries. TCRdb re-derived calls from the multiplex PCR reads in MiXCR, one entry per CDR3 protein. The sample has more than 300,000 distinct CDR3 sequences; roughly 24% are singletons. The sequences come from peripheral blood mononuclear cells (PBMCs), collected when the disease was refractory, from a patient treated with antithyroid drugs. Receptors were obtained from a middle-aged woman with Graves disease.

Regarding this clonotype: This may come from a read error, since a much larger clone is one base off. The CDR3 sequence is CASSPPSGTGRRVRTGELFF. The CDR3 nucleotides are TGTGCCAGCAGCCCGCCTTCCGGGACAGGGAGGAGGGTGAGGACCGGGGAGCTGTTTTTT. This chain connects TRBV7-8 to TRBJ2-2, with 9 bases lining up with TRBD1. The CDR3 covers 20 residues. The J segment lost 5 bases and the V segment lost 5 bases, leaving 21 bases of the junction unmatched. The germline CDR1 and CDR2 sequences are SGHVS and FQNEAQ.

To note about this clonotype: One end of the junction fails to match germline, which may point to a read error. This chain joins TRBV28 and TRBJ2-1; no clear D gene. This CDR3 spans 13 amino acids. Looked up from germline, CDR1 is MDHEN and CDR2 is SYDVKM. As DNA, the CDR3 is TGTGCCAGCAGTAAACCGACCTACGATGAGCAGTTCTTC. Translation: CASSKPTYDEQFF.

V and J are TRBV9 and TRBJ2-6, with D perhaps matching TRBD1 (6 bases). Trimming took 6 bases from V and 2 from J, leaving 12 bases between them. This CDR3 has 15 residues. Germline values: CDR1 SGDLS, CDR2 YYNGEE. The CDR3 reads CASTQRGTGANVLTF. CDR3 coding DNA: TGTGCCAGCACTCAGAGGGGGACTGGGGCCAACGTCCTGACTTTC.

V usage is TRBV5-5 and J usage is TRBJ1-4, with TRBD1 as a possible D gene (5 bases). The CDR3 sequence is 20 residues long. The V end lost 5 bases, the J end lost 0 bases, and 26 bases lay between the germline ends. Germline V gives CDR1 SGHKS, CDR2 YYEKEE (reference sequence). The CDR3 reads CASRINPGLEGSATNEKLFF. In nucleotides, the CDR3 is TGTGCCAGCAGGATAAATCCGGGACTAGAAGGGAGTGCAACTAATGAAAAACTGTTTTTT. The full variable domain, rest sourced from reference TRBV5-5 and TRBJ1-4, is DAGVTQSPTHLIKTRGQQVTLRCSPISGHKSVSWYQQVLGQGPQFIFQYYEKEERGRGNFPDRFSARQFPNYSSELNVNALLLGDSALYLCASRINPGLEGSATNEKLFFGSGTQLSVL.

This clonotype was picked up many times. This chain links TRBV27 with TRBJ1-2; maybe TRBD1 (6 bases). CDR1 MNHEY and CDR2 SMNVEV come from the germline V gene (reference sequence). V was shortened by 5 bases and J by 4 bases, with 8 bases between the two germline ends. The CDR3 sequence is 12 residues long. The CDR3 here is CASSKGGYGYTF. The DNA for the CDR3 is TGTGCCAGCAGTAAAGGGGGCTATGGCTACACCTTC.

Concerning this clonotype: This could be a read error, since a much larger clone is one nucleotide away. J is TRBJ1-6 and V is TRBV6-5; D unclear. The CDR3 has 15 amino acids. CDR1 MNHEY and CDR2 SVGAGI come from the germline V gene. CDR3 protein: CASGYSASVWSPLHF. The DNA of the CDR3 is TGTGCCAGCGGTTACTCGGCCTCGGTTTGGTCACCCCTCCACTTT.

V usage is TRBV27 and J usage is TRBJ2-7; tentatively, D is TRBD2 (5 bases). Per germline, CDR1 MNHEY and CDR2 SMNVEV (reference sequence). This CDR3 comprises 15 residues. The germline V and J ends were trimmed by 0 bases and 5 bases, with 14 bases remaining between them. CDR3 sequence (DNA): TGTGCCAGCAGTTTATCGAGGGATGGACTTAACGAGCAGTACTTC. Protein sequence: CASSLSRDGLNEQYF.

This clonotype has ten or more counts. This chain links TRBV12-3 or TRBV12-4 with TRBJ2-7, with 10 nucleotides matching TRBD2. CDR3 length: 15 residues. Unmatched junction bases numbered 5, after V lost 6 bases and J lost 0 bases. The CDR3 sequence is CASSQLAGSSYEQYF. CDR3 sequence (DNA): TGTGCCAGCAGCCAACTAGCGGGGAGCTCCTACGAGCAGTACTTC.